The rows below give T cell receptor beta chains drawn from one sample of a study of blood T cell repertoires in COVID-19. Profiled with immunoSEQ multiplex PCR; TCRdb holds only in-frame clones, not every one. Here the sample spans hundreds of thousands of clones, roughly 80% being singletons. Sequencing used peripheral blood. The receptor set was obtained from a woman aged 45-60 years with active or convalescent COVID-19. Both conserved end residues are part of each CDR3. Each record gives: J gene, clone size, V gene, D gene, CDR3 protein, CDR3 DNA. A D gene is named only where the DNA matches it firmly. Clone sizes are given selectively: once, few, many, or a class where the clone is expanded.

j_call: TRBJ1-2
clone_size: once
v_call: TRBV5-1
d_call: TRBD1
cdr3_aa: CASSPQGGSNYGYTF
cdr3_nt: TGCGCCAGCAGCCCACAGGGGGGGTCAAACTATGGCTACACCTTC

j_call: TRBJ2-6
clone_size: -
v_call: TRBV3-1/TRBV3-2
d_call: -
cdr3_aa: CASSQDRGNVLTF
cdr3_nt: TGTGCCAGCAGCCAAGATCGAGGCAACGTCCTGACTTTC

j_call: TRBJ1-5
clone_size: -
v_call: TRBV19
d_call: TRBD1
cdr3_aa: CASSVAARTGGESQPQHF
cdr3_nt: TGTGCCAGTAGTGTCGCCGCCCGCACAGGGGGCGAAAGTCAGCCCCAGCATTTT

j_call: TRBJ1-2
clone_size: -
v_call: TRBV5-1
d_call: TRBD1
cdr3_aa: CASILNRGHYGYTF
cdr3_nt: TGCGCCAGCATTTTGAACAGGGGTCACTATGGCTACACCTTC

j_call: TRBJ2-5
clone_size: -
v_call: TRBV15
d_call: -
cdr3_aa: CATSGRVAWGETQYF
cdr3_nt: TGTGCCACCAGCGGCAGGGTGGCTTGGGGAGAGACCCAGTACTTC

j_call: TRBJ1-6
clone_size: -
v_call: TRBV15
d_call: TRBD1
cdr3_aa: CATSRGEGTGLNSPLHF
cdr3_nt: TGTGCCACCAGCAGAGGGGAGGGGACAGGGCTAAATTCACCCCTCCACTTT

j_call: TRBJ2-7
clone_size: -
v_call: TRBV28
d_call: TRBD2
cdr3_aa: CATLRVAGGRWDF
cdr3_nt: TGTGCCACCTTACGTGTAGCGGGAGGGCGATGGGACTTC

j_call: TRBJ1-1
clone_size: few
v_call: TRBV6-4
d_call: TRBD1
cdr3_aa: CASSDSGGTATEAFF
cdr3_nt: TGTGCCAGCAGTGACTCTGGCGGGACAGCCACTGAAGCTTTCTTT

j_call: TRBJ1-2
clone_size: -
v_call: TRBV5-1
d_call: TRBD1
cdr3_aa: CASSLVGTGNLNYGYTF
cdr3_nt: TGCGCCAGCAGCTTGGTCGGGACAGGGAACCTAAACTATGGCTACACCTTC

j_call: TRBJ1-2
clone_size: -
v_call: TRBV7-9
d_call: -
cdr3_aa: CASSLGLGADYGYTF
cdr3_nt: TGTGCCAGCAGCTTAGGCCTGGGGGCGGACTATGGCTACACCTTC

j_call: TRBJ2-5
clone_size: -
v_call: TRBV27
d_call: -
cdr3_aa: CASSFGAQETQYF
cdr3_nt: TGTGCCAGCAGTTTTGGAGCCCAAGAGACCCAGTACTTC

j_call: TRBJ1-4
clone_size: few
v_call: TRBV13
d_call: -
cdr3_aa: CASSSRVDYLQGNEKLFF
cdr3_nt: TGTGCCAGCAGTTCTAGGGTAGACTACTTACAAGGTAATGAAAAACTGTTTTTT

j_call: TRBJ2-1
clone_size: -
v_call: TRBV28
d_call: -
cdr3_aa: CATSAGAYNEQFF
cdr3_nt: TGTGCCACAAGCGCCGGGGCCTACAATGAGCAGTTCTTC

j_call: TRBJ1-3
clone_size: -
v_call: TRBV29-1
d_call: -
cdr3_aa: CSVAPSGGLGNTIYF
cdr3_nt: TGCAGCGTTGCACCGTCCGGGGGGCTTGGAAACACCATATATTTT

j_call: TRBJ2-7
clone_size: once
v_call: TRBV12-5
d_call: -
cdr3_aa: CASGLTGSYEQYF
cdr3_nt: TGTGCTAGTGGGTTAACAGGATCCTACGAGCAGTACTTC

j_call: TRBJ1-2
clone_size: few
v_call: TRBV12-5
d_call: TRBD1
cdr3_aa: CASGSTGAPNYGYTF
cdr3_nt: TGTGCTAGTGGTTCGACAGGGGCACCGAACTATGGCTACACCTTC

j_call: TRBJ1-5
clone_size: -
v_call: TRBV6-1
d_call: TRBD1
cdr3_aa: CASSEASGGAWPQHF
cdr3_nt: TGTGCCAGCAGTGAAGCTTCAGGGGGCGCTTGGCCCCAGCATTTT

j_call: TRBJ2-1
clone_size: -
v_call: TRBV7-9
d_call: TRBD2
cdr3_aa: CASSPLAGGHYNEQFF
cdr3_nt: TGTGCCAGCAGCCCTCTAGCGGGAGGTCACTACAATGAGCAGTTCTTC

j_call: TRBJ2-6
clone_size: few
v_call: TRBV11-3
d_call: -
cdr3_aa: CASSLGHSGANVLTF
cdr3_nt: TGTGCCAGCAGCTTAGGGCACTCTGGGGCCAACGTCCTGACTTTC

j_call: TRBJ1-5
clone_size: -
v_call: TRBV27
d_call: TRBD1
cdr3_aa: CASSGQGNQPQHF
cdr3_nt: TGTGCCAGCAGTGGACAGGGCAATCAGCCCCAGCATTTT

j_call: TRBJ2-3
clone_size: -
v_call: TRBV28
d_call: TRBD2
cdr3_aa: CASKPGLALSTDTQYF
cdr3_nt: TGTGCCAGCAAACCCGGACTAGCGCTTAGCACAGATACGCAGTATTTT

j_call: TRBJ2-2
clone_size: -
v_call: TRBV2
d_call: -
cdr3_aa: CASSEDSLSTGELFF
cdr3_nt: TGTGCCAGCAGTGAGGACTCCTTGTCTACCGGGGAGCTGTTTTTT

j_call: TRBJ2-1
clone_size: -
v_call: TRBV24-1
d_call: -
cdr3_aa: CATSRQGHEQFF
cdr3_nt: TGTGCCACCAGTCGCCAGGGGCATGAGCAGTTCTTC

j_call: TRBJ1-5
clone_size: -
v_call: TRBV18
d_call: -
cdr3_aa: CASSPFISGRENQPQHF
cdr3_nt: TGTGCCAGCTCACCATTCATCTCAGGGAGGGAAAATCAGCCCCAGCATTTT

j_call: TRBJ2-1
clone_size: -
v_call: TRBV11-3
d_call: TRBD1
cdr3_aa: CASSVGQGRDNEQFF
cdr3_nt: TGTGCCAGCAGCGTGGGACAGGGTAGGGACAATGAGCAGTTCTTC

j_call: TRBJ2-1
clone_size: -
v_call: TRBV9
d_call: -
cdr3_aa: CASSVVSSGKKQFF
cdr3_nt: TGTGCCAGCAGCGTAGTTAGCAGCGGCAAAAAGCAGTTCTTC

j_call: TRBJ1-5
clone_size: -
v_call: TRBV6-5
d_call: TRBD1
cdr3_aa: CASRGPGQDNQPQHF
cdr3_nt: TGTGCCAGCAGGGGACCGGGACAGGACAATCAGCCCCAGCATTTT